Below, one TCR beta chain is given with its context. Original processing notes: Scientists estimated how many nucleated cells there were by amplifying reference gene primers. TCRdb's table, derived via immunoSEQ multiplex PCR, lists solely in-frame clones and lacks some. The V and J calls and clone size come from that table; D and trimming were worked out from the DNA. The sample contains 200,000 to 250,000 clones, approximately 84% of which appear only once. The data were obtained in a study of blood T cell repertoires in COVID-19. Study summary: Some COVID-19 samples were acute and others convalescent; all came from the United States, Italy and Spain. The cDNA or gDNA used as material had been derived from T cells, B-cell-depleted T cells, or PBMCs.

The CDR3 contains 16 residues. Germline assignment: CDR1 MDHEN and CDR2 SYDVKM. Unmatched junction bases numbered 8, after V lost 2 bases and J lost 5 bases. The sequenced sample was peripheral blood. This TCR came from a woman in her twenties or thirties who had recovered from COVID-19. The chain combines TRBV28 with TRBJ2-1, with 8 bases identical to TRBD1. For the CDR3, the DNA is TGTGCCAGCAGTTTAGGAACAGGGGGAATAAACAATGAGCAGTTCTTC. Amino acid sequence: CASSLGTGGINNEQFF.